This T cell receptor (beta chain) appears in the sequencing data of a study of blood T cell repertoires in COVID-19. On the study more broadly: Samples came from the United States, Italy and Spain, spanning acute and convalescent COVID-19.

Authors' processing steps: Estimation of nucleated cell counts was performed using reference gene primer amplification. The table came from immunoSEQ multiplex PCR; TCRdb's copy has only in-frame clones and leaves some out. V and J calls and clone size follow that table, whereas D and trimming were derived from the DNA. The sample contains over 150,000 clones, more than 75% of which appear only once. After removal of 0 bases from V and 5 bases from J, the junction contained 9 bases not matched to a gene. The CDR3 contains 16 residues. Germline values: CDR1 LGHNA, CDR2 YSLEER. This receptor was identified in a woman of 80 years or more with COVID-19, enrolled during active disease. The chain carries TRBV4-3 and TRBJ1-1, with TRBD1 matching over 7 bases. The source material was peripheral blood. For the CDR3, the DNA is TGCGCCAGCAGCCAAGATTTCGACAGGGTGGTTACTGAAGCTTTCTTT. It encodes CASSQDFDRVVTEAFF.